Following are 23 T cell receptor beta chains from one sample sequenced in a study of CD8+CD57+ T cells in acquired aplastic anemia. The template used for profiling TCR beta VDJ and CDR3 was genomic DNA. TCRdb called the reads again in MiXCR, with one record for every CDR3 protein. Of about 200,000 distinct CDR3 sequences detected, 65% appear once; the ten largest clones hold around three fifths. Those patients picked for sequencing had displayed CD8+CD57+ cell expansion on flow cytometry. Sequencing was performed on sorted CD4+, CD8+, or CD8+CD57+ T cells (not recorded which) from PBMCs. All receptors come from a human donor with aplastic anemia.

This chain joins TRBV7-2 and TRBJ2-1; the D is unclear. Trimming shortened V by 5 bases and J by 6 bases, and 14 bases separated the two germline ends. The CDR3 consists of 14 residues. Germline assignment: CDR1 SGHTA and CDR2 FQGNSA. The CDR3 region has the DNA TGTGCCAGCAGCCAAGCGCGACACCCCAATGAGCAGTTCTTC. Residues: CASSQARHPNEQFF.

This clonotype has ten or more counts. V is TRBV11-3 and J is TRBJ2-3; D assignment may be TRBD1 or TRBD2 (5 bases each). This CDR3 comprises 15 residues. CDR1 and CDR2 from the germline V gene are SGHNT and YENEEA. Trimming took 1 base from V and 4 from J, leaving 12 bases between them. Here the CDR3 reads CASSLGGPGPDTQYF. CDR3 bases: TGTGCCAGCAGCTTAGGGGGACCTGGACCAGATACGCAGTATTTT.

On this clonotype: Relative to the germline gene, one junction end is altered; a read error may explain this. J is TRBJ2-1 and V is TRBV5-6; 12 bases agree with TRBD1. In germline, CDR1 is SGHDT, CDR2 YYEEEE. This CDR3 comprises 14 residues. CDR3 sequence: CASSPGTGGNEQFF. DNA of the CDR3: TGTGCCAGCAGCCCCGGGACAGGGGGCAATGAGCAGTTTTTC.

V is TRBV2 and J is TRBJ1-5; D unclear. Germline CDR1 and CDR2: SNHLY and FYNNEI. V was pared by 4 bases and J by 5 bases, with 15 bases between. CDR3 length: 15 amino acids. The CDR3 loop is CASSARCGVDQPQHF. The CDR3 DNA sequence: TGTGCCAGCAGTGCGAGGTGCGGGGTTGATCAGCCCCAGCATTTT.

This sequence joins TRBV5-6 and TRBJ2-3; D tentatively reads TRBD1 or TRBD2 (6 bases each). Germline CDR1 reads SGHDT; CDR2 reads YYEEEE. V was trimmed by 4 bases and J by 1 base, leaving 16 bases between them. The CDR3 has 16 residues. The CDR3 spells CASSRGPGEGTDTQYF. The CDR3 coding sequence is TGTGCCAGCAGCCGGGGGCCGGGGGAGGGCACAGATACGCAGTATTTT. Full variable domain (rest looked up from reference TRBV5-6 and TRBJ2-3): DAGVTQSPTHLIKTRGQQVTLRCSPKSGHDTVSWYQQALGQGPQFIFQYYEEEERQRGNFPDRFSGHQFPNYSSELNVNALLLGDSALYLCASSRGPGEGTDTQYFGPGTRLTVL.

Comments on this clonotype: An end of the junction differs from the germline gene, which may be a read error. V and J are TRBV2 and TRBJ1-6, with D perhaps matching TRBD1 (5 bases). Germline V gene sequence: CDR1 SNHLY, CDR2 FYNNEI. The CDR3 is 16 amino acids. The DNA of the CDR3 is TGCGCCAGCAGTGAAGCGGCGACAGACTATAATTCACCCCTCCACTTT. Its translation: CASSEAATDYNSPLHF.

The chain joins TRBV24-1 to TRBJ1-5, with a weak D call TRBD1 (6 bases). V was trimmed by 11 bases and J by 3 bases, leaving 13 bases between them. Germline assignment: CDR1 KGHDR and CDR2 SFDVKD. This CDR3 is built from 13 residues. CDR3 loop: CASRGQNNQPQHF. The CDR3 DNA reads as TGTGCCAGCCGTGGACAGAACAATCAGCCCCAGCATTTT.

This chain uses TRBV4-1 with TRBJ2-1; D may match TRBD1 or TRBD2 (6 bases each). Per germline, CDR1 MGHRA and CDR2 YSYEKL. The CDR3 extends over 13 amino acids. The V gene lost 7 bases and the J gene lost 12 bases, with 19 bases spanning the gap. In DNA form, the CDR3 reads TGCGCCAGCAAGAGGGGGGACGAAGGGGGGCAGTTCTTC. Amino acid sequence: CASKRGDEGGQFF.

This chain uses TRBV20-1 with TRBJ2-5; D gene uncertain. There are 14 residues in the CDR3. The germline CDR1 and CDR2 sequences are DFQATT and SNEGSKA (reference sequence). Trimming pared 4 bases from V and 1 base from J, leaving 13 bases between. In DNA, the CDR3 is TGCAGTGCTAATGACGGACGGGCCCAAGAGACCCAGTACTTC. Amino acids: CSANDGRAQETQYF.

The chain joins TRBV24-1 to TRBJ2-1, with 11 nucleotides matching TRBD2. This CDR3 contains 16 residues. V shed 4 bases, J shed 7 bases, and the junction held 8 bases outside the gene matches. CDR1 and CDR2 (germline): KGHDR, SFDVKD. The CDR3 protein is CATSDSTSGSLNEQFF. CDR3 nucleotides: TGTGCCACCAGTGACTCAACTAGCGGGAGTCTTAATGAGCAGTTCTTC.

The V call is TRBV24-1, the J call TRBJ1-2, with a weak D call TRBD1 (6 bases). The CDR3 runs to 14 residues. CDR1 KGHDR and CDR2 SFDVKD come from the germline V gene. Trimming left V 4 bases short and J 6 bases short, with 14 bases between. The CDR3 loop is CATSDDRNWDGYTF. The CDR3 nucleotides read TGTGCCACCAGTGACGACAGGAACTGGGATGGCTACACCTTC.

This clonotype was observed a single time. V and J are TRBV5-1 and TRBJ2-5; 9 nucleotides agree with TRBD1. The trim removed 3 bases at V and 5 bases at J, leaving 8 bases unmatched. Germline CDR1 and CDR2: SGHRS and YFSETQ. This CDR3 is built from 15 residues. This CDR3 is CASSSIQGAWETQYF. As DNA, the CDR3 is TGCGCCAGCAGCTCTATACAGGGGGCTTGGGAGACCCAGTACTTC.

This chain connects TRBV5-6 to TRBJ1-5, with TRBD1 matching over 8 bases. The V gene end was trimmed by 0 bases and the J gene end by 0 bases; junction bases not matched to a gene: 5. In germline, CDR1 is SGHDT, CDR2 YYEEEE. This CDR3 is 17 amino acids long. Here the CDR3 DNA reads TGTGCCAGCAGCTTGGGGGGGACAGGCGATAGCAATCAGCCCCAGCATTTT. Translation gives CASSLGGTGDSNQPQHF.

This clonotype occurred many times. V gene TRBV9 combines with J gene TRBJ1-3; 7 bases line up with TRBD1. After removal of 2 bases from V and 0 bases from J, the junction contained 8 bases not matched to a gene. Germline CDR1 reads SGDLS; CDR2 reads YYNGEE. This CDR3 is 17 amino acids long. The CDR3 protein is CASSVGDSGYSGNTIYF. CDR3 bases: TGTGCCAGCAGCGTTGGGGACAGCGGATACTCTGGAAACACCATATATTTT.

This clonotype was seen a single time. This rearrangement joins TRBV15 to TRBJ2-5, with TRBD2 matching 12 bases. The CDR3 covers 20 residues. The germline V gene has CDR1 LNHNV and CDR2 YYDKDF (reference sequence). Trimming took 5 bases from V and 5 from J; bases not matched to a gene: 21. The CDR3 sequence is CATSVSRLAGEVSVWETQYF. The DNA for the CDR3 is TGTGCCACCAGCGTCAGTAGACTAGCGGGAGAGGTTTCGGTTTGGGAGACCCAGTACTTC.

Regarding this clonotype: Relative to the germline gene, one junction end is altered; a read error may explain this. This chain uses TRBV10-1 with TRBJ2-7; the D gene is possibly TRBD1 (6 bases). This CDR3 has 11 residues. The V gene's germline CDR1 is WNHNN and CDR2 SYGVQD (reference sequence). In DNA form, the CDR3 reads TGTGCCAGCAGGGGTGTAGGCGAGCAGTACTTC. Translation gives CASRGVGEQYF.

This clonotype occurred a few times. This chain uses TRBV10-3 with TRBJ2-3; D may be TRBD2 (5 bases). Germline values: CDR1 ENHRY, CDR2 SYGVKD. Trimming removed 2 bases from V and 0 bases from J, with 6 bases in between. This CDR3 spans 14 amino acids. CDR3 amino acids: CAISEGGSTDTQYF. The DNA of the CDR3 is TGTGCCATCAGTGAGGGAGGCAGCACAGATACGCAGTATTTT.

This rearrangement joins TRBV20-1 to TRBJ2-1; D gene uncertain. CDR3 length: 15 amino acids. Trimming shortened V by 0 bases and J by 5 bases, and 14 bases separated the two germline ends. Germline CDR1 reads DFQATT; CDR2 reads SNEGSKA (reference sequence). CDR3 nucleotides: TGCAGTGCTAGAGATCTCACGACACTAAACAATGAGCAGTTCTTC. Translating gives CSARDLTTLNNEQFF.

This clonotype was detected only once. The junction differs from germline at one of its ends, possibly a read error. The chain couples TRBV24-1 to TRBJ2-5; no clear D. The CDR3 spans 12 residues. Germline V gene sequence: CDR1 KGHDR, CDR2 SFDVKD. CDR3 region: CATSDFWETQYF. CDR3 DNA: TGCGCCACCAGTGATTTTTGGGAGACCCAGTACTTC.

The chain is built from TRBV25-1 and TRBJ2-7, with 10 bases that match TRBD1. Trimming removed 3 bases from V and 2 bases from J; junction bases left unmatched: 4. The CDR3 totals 15 residues. The germline CDR1 and CDR2 sequences are MGHDK and SYGVNS. The CDR3 DNA sequence: TGTGCCAGCAGTGAGACCGGGACAGGGGCCTACGAGCAGTACTTC. Its protein is CASSETGTGAYEQYF.

The chain recombines TRBV7-9 with TRBJ2-1; 8 bases map to TRBD1. The trim removed 2 bases at V and 4 bases at J, leaving 10 bases unmatched. This CDR3 is built from 17 residues. Germline CDR1 and CDR2: SEHNR and FQNEAQ (reference sequence). CDR3 loop: CASSLRTGTGGYNEQFF. The CDR3 DNA sequence: TGTGCCAGCAGCTTAAGGACGGGGACAGGTGGTTACAATGAGCAGTTCTTC.

CDR3 bases: TGCAGCGTTGGGCCCCCTAGCACAGATACGCAGTATTTT. Translation gives CSVGPPSTDTQYF. V usage is TRBV29-1 and J usage is TRBJ2-3; D unclear. This CDR3 region has 13 residues. The V gene lost 4 bases and the J gene lost 0 bases, with 8 bases spanning the gap. Germline CDR1 SQVTM, CDR2 ANQGSEA.

The rearrangement links TRBV7-2 to TRBJ1-6; D gene unclear. Trimming took off 1 base at V and 5 bases at J, with 9 bases between the two ends. The germline CDR1 and CDR2 sequences are SGHTA and FQGNSA. The CDR3 totals 15 residues. CDR3 amino acids: CASSLVKTNNSPLHF. In DNA form, the CDR3 reads TGTGCCAGCAGCTTAGTCAAGACTAATAATTCACCCCTCCACTTT.